The subject of this entry is one T cell receptor beta chain. Its specificity is not known. The United States was where all participants with HIV were treated. This specimen comes from a study of long-term antiretroviral therapy in people with HIV. Study results and caveats: Specimens of blood were obtained during about 2003 to 2018, possibly under older ART regimens.

The CDR3 is 15 amino acids. Germline assignment: CDR1 SEHNR and CDR2 FQNEAQ (reference sequence). The trim removed 5 bases at V and 2 bases at J, leaving 8 bases unmatched. Researchers report immunoSEQ v3.0 was run at survey level. Sequencing was performed with immunoSEQ multiplex PCR; in TCRdb, only in-frame clones are kept and a portion is missing. The top ten hold roughly 4.9% of the sample, which has more than 35,000 clones, roughly 76% seen once. The rearrangement links TRBV7-9 to TRBJ2-7; the match to TRBD1 covers 8 bases. Material: unsorted PBMCs, obtained 1.5 years after starting antiretroviral therapy. This sequence originates from a young man with HIV. Here the CDR3 reads CASSPRTGTAYEQYF. The CDR3, as DNA: TGTGCCAGCAGCCCACGGACAGGGACAGCCTACGAGCAGTACTTC.